This entry lists 30 T cell receptor beta chains sequenced from one sample in a study of radiation and T cells in renal cell carcinoma. Method: immunoSEQ multiplex PCR; TCRdb's copy keeps in-frame clones and lacks some. This repertoire shows 140,000 to 150,000 clones, roughly nine tenths found once; its top ten account for 3.5% to 5%. Time point meaning: baseline pretreatment blood. Treatment specified: 15 Gy SBRT to primary tumor, nephrectomy 4 weeks later. The specimen comprised blood, sampled from a patient whose treatment included radiotherapy and nephrectomy. Every receptor here comes from a woman aged 70-85 years with renal cell carcinoma.

The chain is built from TRBV19 and TRBJ2-7; possibly TRBD1 for D (5 bases). Trimming shortened V by 3 bases and J by 3 bases, and 9 bases separated the two germline ends. The CDR3 is made up of 13 amino acids. Germline V gene data show CDR1 as LNHDA and CDR2 as SQIVND (reference sequence). CDR3 sequence (DNA): TGTGCCAGTAGTATGCCAGGGCACTACGAGCAGTACTTC. This encodes CASSMPGHYEQYF.

The gene calls are TRBV10-3 and TRBJ1-2; D unresolved. CDR3 size: 12 residues. Trimming removed 4 bases at V and 6 bases at J, with 9 bases between. Germline CDR1 is ENHRY and CDR2 is SYGVKD. The CDR3 nucleotides are TGTGCCATCAGTGTTTCGGGCAATGGCTACACCTTC. Encoded protein: CAISVSGNGYTF.

CDR3 amino acids: CTSSQILAGGQEQFF. The CDR3 region has the DNA TGCACCAGCAGCCAAATACTAGCGGGGGGGCAAGAGCAGTTCTTC. This chain joins TRBV1 and TRBJ2-1; the D segment call TRBD2 is taken from the table without a DNA check. TRBV1 is a pseudogene locus. The CDR3 has 15 residues.

In its sample, this clone was seen a few times. The chain joins TRBV11-2 to TRBJ1-3; TRBD1 agrees at 7 bases. Germline CDR1 and CDR2: SGHAT and FQNNGV. The J segment lost 0 bases and the V segment lost 1 base, leaving 3 bases of the junction unmatched. CDR3 size: 16 residues. Here the CDR3 reads CASSLGGQSSGNTIYF. DNA for the CDR3: TGTGCCAGCAGCTTAGGGGGACAGAGCTCTGGAAACACCATATATTTT.

The V gene is TRBV10-3, the J gene TRBJ1-2; D gene ambiguous. Germline V lookup: CDR1 ENHRY, CDR2 SYGVKD. The germline V and J ends were trimmed by 10 bases and 3 bases, with 18 bases remaining between them. This CDR3 comprises 14 residues. CDR3 nucleotides: TGTGCCAACAGACCCCCGAACCACGACTATGGCTACACCTTC. Translating gives CANRPPNHDYGYTF.

The chain couples TRBV28 to TRBJ1-4; possible D gene TRBD1, 5 bases. The CDR3 length is 16 residues. In germline, CDR1 is MDHEN, CDR2 SYDVKM. Trimming pared 4 bases from V and 3 bases from J, leaving 15 bases between. CDR3 region: CASSSPSGGANEKLFF. As DNA, the CDR3 is TGTGCCAGCAGTTCTCCATCGGGGGGAGCTAATGAAAAACTGTTTTTT.

The V call is TRBV6-1, the J call TRBJ2-2; 9 bases agree with TRBD1. The CDR3 loop spans 18 amino acids. The V and J ends lost 3 bases and 2 bases, in that order; junction bases with no gene match: 10. CDR1 is MNHNS, CDR2 SASEGT, per germline. The CDR3 DNA sequence: TGTGCCAGCAGTGAGCCATGGCGACAGGGGGGCAACACCGGGGAGCTGTTTTTT. It is translated as CASSEPWRQGGNTGELFF.

Only a few counts were recorded for this clone. The chain carries TRBV19 and TRBJ1-2, with 10 bases aligning to TRBD1. Germline CDR1 is LNHDA and CDR2 is SQIVND (reference sequence). The CDR3 runs 13 residues. The V segment lost 6 bases and the J segment 7 bases; nucleotides outside the gene matches: 5. CDR3: CASRGQGQFGYTF. The CDR3 region has the DNA TGTGCCAGTAGGGGACAGGGGCAGTTTGGCTACACCTTC. The full variable domain, in which reference TRBV19 and TRBJ1-2 provide the parts outside the CDR3, is DGGITQSPKYLFRKEGQNVTLSCEQNLNHDAMYWYRQDPGQGLRLIYYSQIVNDFQKGDIAEGYSVSREKKESFPLTVTSAQKNPTAFYLCASRGQGQFGYTFGSGTRLTVV.

J is TRBJ2-1 and V is TRBV7-2; D not certain. V dropped 5 bases and J dropped 0 bases, with 14 bases sitting between them. Germline V gene sequence: CDR1 SGHTA, CDR2 FQGNSA. This CDR3 has 16 residues. As DNA, the CDR3 is TGTGCCAGCAGCCTAACAAGGGTTACCTCCTACAATGAGCAGTTCTTC. Residues: CASSLTRVTSYNEQFF.

The chain uses TRBV9 and TRBJ2-5; D not certain. The CDR3 is made up of 15 amino acids. Germline CDR1 is SGDLS and CDR2 is YYNGEE. V was cut by 0 bases and J by 0 bases, with 9 bases left in between. The CDR3 reads CASSVGLGNQETQYF. DNA for the CDR3: TGTGCCAGCAGCGTAGGTCTTGGAAACCAAGAGACCCAGTACTTC.

The chain uses TRBV6-6 and TRBJ1-1; D is unclear. The CDR3 consists of 12 residues. Germline V gives CDR1 MNHNY, CDR2 SVGAGI (reference sequence). V gave up 8 bases and J gave up 4 bases, with 11 bases separating them. CDR3 bases: TGTGCCAGCGGGGAGGGAACCACTGAAGCTTTCTTT. This codes for CASGEGTTEAFF.

The chain uses TRBV4-3 and TRBJ1-1; D call uncertain. V dropped 1 base and J dropped 4 bases, with 7 bases sitting between them. Germline V lookup: CDR1 LGHNA, CDR2 YSLEER. This CDR3 has 13 residues. CDR3 nucleotides: TGCGCCAGCAGCCAAGGGCAGTCCACTGAAGCTTTCTTT. Translation gives CASSQGQSTEAFF.

This clone is a singleton in its sample. The J gene is TRBJ2-3, the V gene TRBV6-5; D perhaps matches TRBD1 (6 bases). Germline loops: CDR1 MNHEY, CDR2 SVGAGI. The V end was cut by 3 bases, the J end by 2 bases, with 9 bases between. The CDR3 extends over 14 amino acids. CDR3 sequence reads: CASSYGQHTDTQYF. CDR3 DNA: TGTGCCAGCAGTTATGGACAGCACACAGATACGCAGTATTTT.

The J gene is TRBJ1-1, the V gene TRBV5-4; maybe TRBD1 (6 bases). V lost 1 base and J lost 4, with 11 bases in between. Per the germline V gene, CDR1 is SGHNT and CDR2 is YYREEE (reference sequence). The CDR3 spans 14 residues. The DNA for the CDR3 is TGTGCCAGCAGCTTGAAGGGGGGTACCACTGAAGCTTTCTTT. As protein: CASSLKGGTTEAFF.

This clone was seen a few times. The chain employs TRBV7-8 and TRBJ1-1; TRBD1 agrees at 7 bases. Germline CDR1 is SGHVS and CDR2 is FQNEAQ. J was trimmed by 4 bases and V by 2 bases; bases with no gene match: 4. There are 14 residues in the CDR3. CDR3: CASSLTGDRTEAFF. The CDR3 nucleotides are TGTGCCAGCAGCTTAACAGGGGATCGCACTGAAGCTTTCTTT.

CDR3 nucleotides: TGTGCCAGCAGTTACCCCGACACCTCTGGAAACACCATATATTTT. The encoded protein is CASSYPDTSGNTIYF. This rearrangement joins TRBV6-6 to TRBJ1-3; no definite D call. CDR1 is MNHNY and CDR2 is SVGAGI in the germline V gene (reference sequence). V was pared by 2 bases and J by 0 bases, with 8 bases between. This CDR3 is 15 amino acids long.

This chain uses TRBV30 with TRBJ2-1, with TRBD2 identical over 10 bases. Germline CDR1 GTSNPN, CDR2 SVGIG (reference sequence). The CDR3 covers 12 residues. After removal of 4 bases from V and 11 bases from J, the junction contained 5 bases not matched to a gene. In nucleotides, the CDR3 is TGTGCCTGGACCTCACTAGCGGGGCAGCAGTTCTTC. It translates to CAWTSLAGQQFF.

The J gene is TRBJ1-5, the V gene TRBV15; 10 bases line up with TRBD1. Germline V CDR1 and CDR2: LNHNV, YYDKDF (reference sequence). The CDR3 covers 20 residues. Trimming removed 5 bases from V and 4 bases from J; junction bases left unmatched: 20. This CDR3 is CATSFPGGTGVLAPNQPQHF. CDR3 sequence (DNA): TGTGCCACCAGCTTTCCCGGGGGGACAGGGGTACTCGCCCCTAATCAGCCCCAGCATTTT.

For the CDR3, the DNA is TGTGCCAGCAGCGAATGGGGGACAGTCGACACTGAAGCTTTCTTT. Translating gives CASSEWGTVDTEAFF. The chain employs TRBV7-2 and TRBJ1-1; 7 nucleotides align to TRBD1. The germline gives CDR1 SGHTA, CDR2 FQGNSA. The junction had 9 bases not matched to a gene; V was cut back by 5 bases and J by 3 bases. This CDR3 region has 15 residues.

The chain's CDR3 is CAWSSRSTNEKLFF. The CDR3 DNA is TGTGCCTGGAGTTCCCGGTCAACTAATGAAAAACTGTTTTTT. The chain couples TRBV30 to TRBJ1-4; D is uncertain. Trimming removed 2 bases from V and 0 bases from J, with 7 bases in between. CDR1 and CDR2 from the germline V gene are GTSNPN and SVGIG (reference sequence). The CDR3 is made up of 14 amino acids.

The genes are TRBV5-5 and TRBJ2-7, with 9 bases identical to TRBD1. The V segment lost 3 bases and the J segment 4 bases; nucleotides outside the gene matches: 8. The CDR3 loop spans 15 amino acids. Germline V gene data show CDR1 as SGHKS and CDR2 as YYEKEE (reference sequence). The CDR3, as DNA: TGTGCCAGCAGCTGGGGGACAGGGAGAAGTTACGAGCAGTACTTC. This translates into CASSWGTGRSYEQYF.

The chain recombines TRBV6-1 with TRBJ1-6; D call uncertain. Germline CDR1 MNHNS, CDR2 SASEGT. The CDR3 is 13 residues long. V was pared by 0 bases and J by 8 bases, with 5 bases between. DNA of the CDR3: TGTGCCAGCAGTGAAGCGTGGGATTCACCCCTCCACTTT. This sequence encodes CASSEAWDSPLHF.

The chain carries TRBV19 and TRBJ2-1; no reliable D call. This CDR3 spans 13 amino acids. Germline-derived CDR1 and CDR2 are LNHDA and SQIVND (reference sequence). The germline V and J ends were trimmed by 4 bases and 2 bases, with 6 bases remaining between them. CDR3 sequence (DNA): TGTGCCAGTAGTAAAAGTGCCTACAATGAGCAGTTCTTC. Translation: CASSKSAYNEQFF.

The gene calls are TRBV11-1 and TRBJ2-1, with 7 positions matching TRBD1. The germline gives CDR1 SGHAT, CDR2 FQDESV (reference sequence). This CDR3 has 12 residues. The V and J ends lost 10 bases and 6 bases, in that order; junction bases with no gene match: 6. CDR3 amino acids: CATRQGFNEQFF. The CDR3 bases are TGTGCCACCCGACAGGGTTTCAATGAGCAGTTCTTC.

CDR3 region: CASSVGGSTDTQYF. The DNA of the CDR3 is TGTGCCAGCAGCGTGGGGGGTAGCACAGATACGCAGTATTTT. V and J are TRBV28 and TRBJ2-3, with D perhaps matching TRBD2 (6 bases). CDR3 size: 14 residues. Trimming shortened V by 6 bases and J by 0 bases, and 10 bases separated the two germline ends. The germline gives CDR1 MDHEN, CDR2 SYDVKM. The full variable domain, in which reference TRBV28 and TRBJ2-3 provide the parts outside the CDR3, is DVKVTQSSRYLVKRTGEKVFLECVQDMDHENMFWYRQDPGLGLRLIYFSYDVKMKEKGDIPEGYSVSREKKERFSLILESASTNQTSMYLCASSVGGSTDTQYFGPGTRLTVL.

The CDR3 region has the DNA TGCGCCAGCAGCCAAGAGGGCATGGGAGAGACCCAGTACTTC. Its translation is CASSQEGMGETQYF. The V and J genes are TRBV4-3 and TRBJ2-5; D gene unclear. Germline CDR1 LGHNA, CDR2 YSLEER. CDR3 size: 14 residues. The V end lost 0 bases, the J end lost 4 bases, and 9 bases lay between the germline ends.

The chain joins TRBV6-1 to TRBJ2-3; 9 nucleotides agree with TRBD2. The CDR3 sequence is 17 residues long. Germline CDR1 MNHNS, CDR2 SASEGT. Trimming at V came to 2 bases and at J to 0 bases, leaving 6 bases not matched to a gene. The CDR3 nucleotides read TGTGCCAGCAGTGAATCCCCTAGCGGGGCTAGCACAGATACGCAGTATTTT. Translated: CASSESPSGASTDTQYF.

The V gene is TRBV7-2, the J gene TRBJ1-2, with D possibly being TRBD1 (5 bases). The V end lost 0 bases, the J end lost 8 bases, and 22 bases lay between the germline ends. CDR1 is SGHTA, CDR2 FQGNSA, per germline. CDR3 length equals 17 residues. CDR3 in amino acids: CASSLAGRWDGRDGYTF. CDR3 DNA: TGTGCCAGCAGCTTAGCGGGTCGTTGGGACGGGCGGGACGGCTACACCTTC.

The chain is built from TRBV6-1 and TRBJ1-2, with unresolved D. This CDR3 contains 13 residues. Trimming removed 4 bases at V and 5 bases at J, with 11 bases between. Germline lookup yields CDR1 MNHNS and CDR2 SASEGT. CDR3 coding DNA: TGTGCCAGCAGTGGAGACGGAAGATATGGCTACACCTTC. This translates into CASSGDGRYGYTF.

The CDR3 is CASSPKDRAQSTDTQYF. The CDR3 bases are TGTGCCAGCTCACCGAAGGACAGGGCTCAAAGTACAGATACGCAGTATTTT. The rearrangement joins TRBV18 to TRBJ2-3; TRBD1 agrees at 8 bases. CDR1 KGHSH and CDR2 LQKENI come from the germline V gene. With 3 bases clipped from V and 3 bases from J, the junction kept 11 bases outside the gene matches. The CDR3 runs 17 residues.